These 6 T cell receptor beta chains originate from one sample sequenced in a study of control samples from healthy donors and cancer patients. Here immunoSEQ multiplex PCR was the method, and the copy in TCRdb shows in-frame clones only, minus some. Here the sample spans more than 95,000 clones, 80% to 95% being singletons. The specimen was blood. The receptor set was obtained from a man aged 18 to 30 in good health.

The CDR3 region has the DNA TGTGCCTGGAGTGGGCAGGGGAGTGTGCAGTTCTTC. Amino acids: CAWSGQGSVQFF. J is TRBJ2-1 and V is TRBV30; D possibly corresponds to TRBD1 (6 bases). CDR3 length: 12 amino acids. V was trimmed by 1 base and J by 12 bases, leaving 13 bases between them. The germline gives CDR1 GTSNPN, CDR2 SVGIG (reference sequence).

The V gene is TRBV7-8, the J gene TRBJ1-5, with a weak D call TRBD1 (5 bases). The germline V and J ends were trimmed by 5 bases and 5 bases, with 10 bases remaining between them. The CDR3 sequence is 13 residues long. Germline CDR1 SGHVS, CDR2 FQNEAQ. The DNA for the CDR3 is TGTGCCAGCAGCATTTCACAGGATCAGCCCCAGCATTTT. Its protein is CASSISQDQPQHF.

The rearrangement joins TRBV6-1 to TRBJ1-4; D uncertain. Trimming removed 0 bases from V and 8 bases from J, with 7 bases in between. The CDR3 has 13 amino acids. In germline, CDR1 is MNHNS, CDR2 SASEGT. The CDR3 coding sequence is TGTGCCAGCAGTGAAGCGAGGGCGGAAAAACTGTTTTTT. Its protein product is CASSEARAEKLFF.

The chain is built from TRBV7-2 and TRBJ2-7, with 10 bases matching TRBD2. Germline assignment: CDR1 SGHTA and CDR2 FQGNSA. V gave up 5 bases and J gave up 3 bases; unmatched junction bases: 10. The CDR3 runs to 16 residues. The CDR3 DNA follows: TGTGCCAGCAGCCGTCAGGTGGGACTAGCGCTCTACGAGCAGTACTTC. Amino acids: CASSRQVGLALYEQYF.

The V and J genes are TRBV5-4 and TRBJ2-3; D assignment may be TRBD1 or TRBD2 (5 bases each). V dropped 0 bases and J dropped 2 bases, with 22 bases sitting between them. This CDR3 comprises 19 residues. Germline V CDR1 and CDR2: SGHNT, YYREEE (reference sequence). CDR3: CASSLEEVGWDQYTDTQYF. In nucleotides, the CDR3 is TGTGCCAGCAGCTTGGAGGAGGTAGGGTGGGACCAGTACACAGATACGCAGTATTTT.

This chain joins TRBV29-1 and TRBJ2-5; no reliable D call. Germline V gene lookup returns CDR1 SQVTM and CDR2 ANQGSEA. The CDR3 spans 10 residues. V was pared by 4 bases and J by 7 bases, with 7 bases between. CDR3 bases: TGCAGCGTTGGCACGGGGACCCAGTACTTC. This sequence encodes CSVGTGTQYF. Looking up the rest from reference TRBV29-1 and TRBJ2-5 gives the full variable domain: SAVISQKPSRDICQRGTSLTIQCQVDSQVTMMFWYRQQPGQSLTLIATANQGSEATYESGFVIDKFPISRPNLTFSTLTVSNMSPEDSSIYLCSVGTGTQYFGPGTRLLVL.